The rows below give T cell receptor beta chains drawn from one sample of a study of blood T cell repertoires in COVID-19. Sequenced by immunoSEQ multiplex PCR; TCRdb stores in-frame clones only, minus some. Of approximately 200,000 clones in the sample, about nine tenths are singletons; the top ten hold approximately 2.4%. Source material: peripheral blood. Receptor source: a man aged 25 to 45 with COVID-19, enrolled during active disease. Both conserved end residues are part of each CDR3. A D gene is named only where the DNA matches it firmly. Size is stated for part of the rows, as once, few or many counts, or as a class when the clone is expanded.

V gene	D gene	clone size	J gene	CDR3 protein	CDR3 DNA
TRBV19	.	few	TRBJ1-2	CASSMKTGYTF	TGTGCCAGTAGTATGAAAACAGGCTACACCTTC
TRBV5-8	.	few	TRBJ1-5	CASSLAWGTGASNQPQHF	TGTGCCAGCAGCTTGGCCTGGGGAACAGGAGCTAGCAATCAGCCCCAGCATTTT
TRBV6-6	.	.	TRBJ1-1	CASSPMPGGHTEAFF	TGTGCCAGCAGTCCGATGCCGGGGGGGCACACTGAAGCTTTCTTT
TRBV9	TRBD2	.	TRBJ2-1	CASSVEAGGPREQFF	TGTGCCAGCAGCGTAGAAGCGGGGGGGCCTCGTGAGCAGTTCTTC
TRBV19	.	.	TRBJ1-2	CASRQGPNYGYTF	TGTGCCAGTAGACAGGGCCCTAACTATGGCTACACCTTC
TRBV7-2	TRBD1	.	TRBJ1-2	CASSFGTVYGYTF	TGTGCCAGCAGCTTCGGGACAGTTTATGGCTACACCTTC
TRBV9	.	.	TRBJ1-1	CASSVEGRGEAFF	TGTGCCAGCAGCGTAGAGGGGAGGGGTGAAGCTTTCTTT
TRBV28	TRBD1	.	TRBJ2-1	CASSGTESYNEQFF	TGTGCCAGCAGTGGGACAGAATCCTACAATGAGCAGTTCTTC
TRBV11-2	.	.	TRBJ2-1	CASRPGVALNEQFF	TGTGCCAGCAGACCCGGGGTAGCGCTCAATGAGCAGTTCTTC
TRBV9	.	.	TRBJ2-1	CASSVGGGARYNEQFF	TGTGCCAGCAGCGTAGGGGGCGGGGCGCGCTACAATGAGCAGTTCTTC
TRBV7-3	TRBD1	.	TRBJ2-1	CASSLEPGQGYNEQFF	TGTGCCAGCAGCTTAGAGCCGGGACAGGGTTACAATGAGCAGTTCTTC
TRBV9	.	.	TRBJ1-6	CASSVFQGMGSPLHF	TGTGCCAGCAGCGTATTTCAGGGTATGGGTTCACCCCTCCACTTT